This T cell receptor (beta chain) was recovered during a study of cytomegalovirus exposure and HLA in healthy donors. Study-wide findings and caveats: Reports indicate that TCR beta sequences accurately predicted the HLA-A and HLA-B alleles of most subjects. It is likely that the observed cluster of highly shared sequence variants was a sequencing artifact. The investigators catalogued 150 to 200 TCR beta chains as cytomegalovirus-associated.

The primer mix had 60 Vbeta and 13 Jbeta primers. The repertoire was sequenced with immunoSEQ multiplex PCR; TCRdb's copy has only in-frame clones and lacks some. The sample holds 150,000 to 200,000 clones, around three quarters seen once. Likely unrecorded immune exposures existed in these nominally healthy donors. For this clone: The antigen is unknown.

The sequence was obtained from a woman between 25 and 40 years old in good health and CMV-seronegative. The specimen was PBMCs.

CDR3 protein: CASSMRGIQPGNTIYF. CDR3 DNA: TGTGCCAGTAGTATGAGGGGGATTCAGCCGGGAAACACCATATATTTT. The rearrangement uses TRBV19 and TRBJ1-3; tentatively, D is TRBD1 (6 bases). CDR1 is LNHDA, CDR2 SQIVND, per germline (reference sequence). Trimming took 3 bases from V and 4 from J, leaving 16 bases between them. CDR3 size: 16 residues. The whole variable domain, remainder taken from reference TRBV19 and TRBJ1-3, is DGGITQSPKYLFRKEGQNVTLSCEQNLNHDAMYWYRQDPGQGLRLIYYSQIVNDFQKGDIAEGYSVSREKKESFPLTVTSAQKNPTAFYLCASSMRGIQPGNTIYFGEGSWLTVV.